One and the same sample provided the 15 T cell receptor beta chains below, sequenced in a study of CD8 T cells in ankylosing spondylitis. Broader study findings: Ankylosing spondylitis blood seemed to carry a telltale TCR beta motif made of seven or eight highly homologous variants.

TCRdb redid the calling of the 5' RACE reads with MiXCR, one entry per CDR3 protein. The sample lists fewer than 400,000 distinct CDR3 sequences; more than 20% were seen once. These receptors have no known antigen. The sequencing sample was made of blood, either unsorted or a sorted T cell fraction (not recorded which). Every receptor here comes from a male donor with ankylosing spondylitis.

The chain has TRBV28 and TRBJ2-7; possible D gene TRBD2, 6 bases. There are 18 residues in the CDR3. V shed 1 base and J shed 0 bases, with 19 bases lying between them. Germline V gene sequence: CDR1 MDHEN, CDR2 SYDVKM. The CDR3 is CASSLFSGPAGFSYEQYF. The CDR3 bases are TGTGCCAGCAGTTTATTCTCGGGGCCGGCGGGGTTCTCCTACGAGCAGTACTTC.

The chain has TRBV2 and TRBJ1-5; maybe TRBD1 (6 bases). The CDR3 loop spans 13 amino acids. Germline V lookup: CDR1 SNHLY, CDR2 FYNNEI. Trimming left V 3 bases short and J 7 bases short, with 10 bases between. The CDR3 region is CASSDGRGQPQHF. CDR3 sequence (DNA): TGTGCCAGCAGTGACGGCAGGGGCCAGCCCCAGCATTTT.

In DNA form, the CDR3 reads TGTGCCAGCATCGGCCCCTTTTATTCACCCCTCCACTTT. Translation gives CASIGPFYSPLHF. The V gene is TRBV2, the J gene TRBJ1-6; D is undetermined. The germline CDR1 and CDR2 sequences are SNHLY and FYNNEI. CDR3 length: 13 residues. Trimming shortened V by 7 bases and J by 8 bases, and 12 bases separated the two germline ends.

This sequence joins TRBV24-1 and TRBJ2-3; weak D call: TRBD1 (5 bases). V was pared by 3 bases and J by 8 bases, with 14 bases between. CDR3 size: 14 residues. The germline gives CDR1 KGHDR, CDR2 SFDVKD. Here the CDR3 reads CATSDPQSQGTQYF. CDR3 DNA: TGTGCCACCAGTGATCCCCAATCCCAGGGTACGCAGTATTTT.

The chain recombines TRBV6-1 with TRBJ1-4, with 10 nucleotides matching TRBD1. CDR1 and CDR2 (germline): MNHNS, SASEGT. Germline trimming cut 5 bases from V and 7 bases from J; bases unmatched to any gene: 13. The CDR3 spans 17 residues. The CDR3 DNA sequence: TGTGCCAGCAGTAGCCTCGGGAGACAGGGGGCCGGTGAAAAACTGTTTTTT. This gives the protein CASSSLGRQGAGEKLFF.

The V call is TRBV29-1, the J call TRBJ2-2; 7 nucleotides match TRBD1. Germline values: CDR1 SQVTM, CDR2 ANQGSEA. This CDR3 is 13 amino acids long. After removal of 6 bases from V and 5 bases from J, the junction contained 6 bases not matched to a gene. The CDR3 nucleotides are TGCAGCGTCGTTAAGACAGGGACCGGGGAGCTGTTTTTT. Protein product: CSVVKTGTGELFF.

The rearrangement joins TRBV4-2 to TRBJ2-7; D uncertain. Germline-derived CDR1 and CDR2 are LGHNA and YNFKEQ. The CDR3 is made up of 15 amino acids. The V gene lost 0 bases and the J gene lost 0 bases, with 9 bases spanning the gap. The CDR3: CASSQELMSSYEQYF. CDR3 sequence (DNA): TGTGCCAGCAGCCAAGAACTCATGAGCTCCTACGAGCAGTACTTC.

This chain connects TRBV20-1 to TRBJ2-1, with 16 bases fitting TRBD2. The CDR3 loop spans 16 amino acids. With V trimmed by 2 bases and J by 8 bases, 6 bases remained unmatched. Germline V gene sequence: CDR1 DFQATT, CDR2 SNEGSKA (reference sequence). CDR3 sequence (DNA): TGCAGTGCTAGACCGGGACTAGCGGGAGGGTGGGATGAGCAGTTCTTC. This codes for CSARPGLAGGWDEQFF.

The chain links TRBV3-1 to TRBJ1-6; D remains ambiguous. CDR1 LGHDT and CDR2 YNNKEL come from the germline V gene (reference sequence). The CDR3 is 14 amino acids. Between the trimmed V and J ends, which lost 2 bases and 8 bases, there was a span of 10 bases. CDR3 coding DNA: TGTGCCAGCAGCCAACAGAGAATAGATTCACCCCTCCACTTT. Its translation: CASSQQRIDSPLHF. Based on the CDR3 plus reference TRBV3-1 and TRBJ1-6, the full variable domain is DTAVSQTPKYLVTQMGNDKSIKCEQNLGHDTMYWYKQDSKKFLKIMFSYNNKELIINETVPNRFSPKSPDKAHLNLHINSLELGDSAVYFCASSQQRIDSPLHFGNGTRLTVT.

This chain links TRBV7-8 with TRBJ2-1; TRBD2 might be the D (6 bases). CDR1 is SGHVS and CDR2 is FQNEAQ in the germline V gene. V lost 0 bases, J lost 4 bases, and 13 bases lay in between. The CDR3 has 16 amino acids. CDR3 in DNA: TGTGCCAGCAGCTTAGCTTTAGTGGCGGGGTACAATGAGCAGTTCTTC. Translating it yields CASSLALVAGYNEQFF.

This clonotype has ten or more counts. V and J are TRBV6-1 and TRBJ2-7, with TRBD2 matching 7 bases. Trimming at V came to 6 bases and at J to 5 bases, leaving 13 bases not matched to a gene. CDR1 is MNHNS and CDR2 is SASEGT in the germline V gene. CDR3 size: 15 residues. CDR3 sequence (DNA): TGTGCCAGCAGCTCTAGCCCACCGCGGGGGAACGAGCAGTACTTC. Amino acid sequence: CASSSSPPRGNEQYF.

The chain is built from TRBV10-1 and TRBJ2-2; D call uncertain. Germline loops: CDR1 WNHNN, CDR2 SYGVQD (reference sequence). The CDR3 is made up of 13 amino acids. The germline V and J ends were trimmed by 6 bases and 2 bases, with 7 bases remaining between them. The CDR3 spells CASREENTGELFF. DNA for the CDR3: TGCGCCAGCAGGGAAGAAAACACCGGGGAGCTGTTTTTT.

This clonotype was counted a few times. J is TRBJ1-5 and V is TRBV7-8; tentatively, D is TRBD1 (5 bases). The V end lost 4 bases, the J end lost 1 base, and 11 bases lay between the germline ends. There are 15 residues in the CDR3. Germline CDR1 reads SGHVS; CDR2 reads FQNEAQ. For the CDR3, the DNA is TGTGCCAGCAGCTGGAGGGGAGGAAGCAATCAGCCCCAGCATTTT. Its protein is CASSWRGGSNQPQHF.

The chain joins TRBV10-2 to TRBJ1-6, with 10 bases aligning to TRBD1. Germline loops: CDR1 WSHSY, CDR2 SAAADI. This CDR3 is 19 amino acids long. Germline trimming cut 10 bases from V and 1 base from J; bases unmatched to any gene: 16. Here the CDR3 reads CATGRQGAPLGSYNSPLHF. The CDR3 DNA is TGCGCCACCGGAAGACAGGGGGCGCCTCTTGGTTCCTATAATTCACCCCTCCACTTT.

The table lists this clonotype with a few counts. V gene TRBV29-1 combines with J gene TRBJ2-4; 10 positions match TRBD2. The CDR3 has 14 amino acids. The J segment lost 6 bases and the V segment lost 3 bases, leaving 5 bases of the junction unmatched. Per germline, CDR1 SQVTM and CDR2 ANQGSEA. CDR3 DNA: TGCAGCGTTGACCCAGCGGGAGGGGGAAACATTCAGTACTTC. Protein sequence: CSVDPAGGGNIQYF. The full variable domain, with the rest looked up from reference TRBV29-1 and TRBJ2-4, is SAVISQKPSRDICQRGTSLTIQCQVDSQVTMMFWYRQQPGQSLTLIATANQGSEATYESGFVIDKFPISRPNLTFSTLTVSNMSPEDSSIYLCSVDPAGGGNIQYFGAGTRLSVL.